A single sample is the source of the 9 T cell receptor beta chains below, sequenced in a study of cytomegalovirus exposure and HLA in healthy donors (TCRdb year 2017). To prepare the library, the immunoSEQ multiplex PCR assay was applied. For the multiplex PCR, a mixture combining 60 forward primers for TCR Vbeta segments and 13 reverse primers for TCR Jbeta segments was used. The table was pulled from immuneACCESS by TCRdb, which kept in-frame rearrangements only. Such tables lose some clones; where checked, under half of the loss comes from unresolved V genes, and the rest has no known cause. This sample lists 100,000 to 150,000 clones; about three quarters were detected once. 0.95% to 1.5% of the sample is taken by the ten largest. The sequenced sample consisted of PBMCs. The source of these receptors is a female donor in good health and CMV-seronegative.

This chain links TRBV5-8 with TRBJ1-5; unclear D gene. Germline assignment: CDR1 SGHTS and CDR2 YDEGEE. Trimming removed 3 bases at V and 10 bases at J, with 23 bases between. This CDR3 spans 16 amino acids. CDR3 loop: CASSSSTVIPAYPQHF. DNA of the CDR3: TGTGCCAGCAGCTCCTCCACTGTGATCCCCGCATATCCCCAGCATTTT.

CDR3 loop: CASSLLTGGYTF. In DNA form, the CDR3 reads TGTGCCAGTAGCCTTCTAACGGGGGGCTACACCTTC. The rearrangement uses TRBV19 and TRBJ1-2, with D hard to call. CDR3 size: 12 residues. Germline V lookup: CDR1 LNHDA, CDR2 SQIVND (reference sequence). V gave up 6 bases and J gave up 8 bases, with 13 bases separating them.

The chain is built from TRBV4-1 and TRBJ2-2; D unresolved. Germline assignment: CDR1 MGHRA and CDR2 YSYEKL. The CDR3 consists of 15 residues. Trimming left V 0 bases short and J 1 base short, with 6 bases between. CDR3 nucleotide sequence: TGCGCCAGCAGCCAAGAGACAATGAACACCGGGGAGCTGTTTTTT. Residues: CASSQETMNTGELFF.

As regards this clone: This may arise from a read error, as a much more abundant clone is one base away. V is TRBV6-5 and J is TRBJ1-1, with 7 bases matching TRBD1. This CDR3 contains 13 residues. V gave up 5 bases and J gave up 1 base; unmatched junction bases: 1. Germline lookup yields CDR1 MNHEY and CDR2 SVGAGI. The DNA of the CDR3 is TGTGCCAGCAGTGACAGGGCGAACACTGAAGCTTTCTTT. It yields the protein CASSDRANTEAFF.

The chain links TRBV2 to TRBJ2-6; a weak D match, TRBD2 (6 bases). The CDR3 consists of 13 residues. V lost 4 bases, J lost 15 bases, and 16 bases lay in between. The germline V gene has CDR1 SNHLY and CDR2 FYNNEI. CDR3: CASSGEVGRTLTF. The CDR3 DNA reads as TGTGCCAGCAGTGGGGAGGTGGGGAGAACCCTGACTTTC.

The CDR3 bases are TGTGCCAGCAGTCCTAGGACAGGGTACACCGGGGAGCTGTTTTTT. It translates to CASSPRTGYTGELFF. V gene TRBV27 combines with J gene TRBJ2-2, with 8 bases identical to TRBD1. The CDR3 is 15 residues long. The germline gives CDR1 MNHEY, CDR2 SMNVEV (reference sequence). After removal of 5 bases from V and 3 bases from J, the junction contained 5 bases not matched to a gene.

This chain connects TRBV7-9 to TRBJ1-4; D is uncertain. This CDR3 is built from 11 residues. The germline V and J ends were trimmed by 4 bases and 11 bases, with 8 bases remaining between them. In germline, CDR1 is SEHNR, CDR2 FQNEAQ (reference sequence). CDR3: CASSSEKKLFF. Written as DNA, the CDR3 is TGTGCCAGCAGCTCCGAGAAGAAACTGTTTTTT.

This chain joins TRBV15 and TRBJ1-2; 7 bases are a match to TRBD1. Germline assignment: CDR1 LNHNV and CDR2 YYDKDF (reference sequence). J was trimmed by 6 bases and V by 0 bases; bases with no gene match: 10. This CDR3 spans 16 amino acids. CDR3 DNA: TGTGCCACCAGCAGAGATCGGCAGGGGGAAATGGATGGCTACACCTTC. Its translation is CATSRDRQGEMDGYTF.

This chain uses TRBV5-1 with TRBJ2-5; D is possibly TRBD2 (5 bases). The CDR3 extends over 14 amino acids. Trimming stripped 2 bases from V and 1 base from J, with 9 bases between. Germline V gene data show CDR1 as SGHRS and CDR2 as YFSETQ. The CDR3 nucleotides are TGCGCCAGCAGCTTCCAAGCGGCCCAAGAGACCCAGTACTTC. Its translation is CASSFQAAQETQYF. Combining the CDR3 with reference TRBV5-1 and TRBJ2-5 gives the whole variable domain KAGVTQTPRYLIKTRGQQVTLSCSPISGHRSVSWYQQTPGQGLQFLFEYFSETQRNKGNFPGRFSGRQFSNSRSEMNVSTLELGDSALYLCASSFQAAQETQYFGPGTRLLVL.